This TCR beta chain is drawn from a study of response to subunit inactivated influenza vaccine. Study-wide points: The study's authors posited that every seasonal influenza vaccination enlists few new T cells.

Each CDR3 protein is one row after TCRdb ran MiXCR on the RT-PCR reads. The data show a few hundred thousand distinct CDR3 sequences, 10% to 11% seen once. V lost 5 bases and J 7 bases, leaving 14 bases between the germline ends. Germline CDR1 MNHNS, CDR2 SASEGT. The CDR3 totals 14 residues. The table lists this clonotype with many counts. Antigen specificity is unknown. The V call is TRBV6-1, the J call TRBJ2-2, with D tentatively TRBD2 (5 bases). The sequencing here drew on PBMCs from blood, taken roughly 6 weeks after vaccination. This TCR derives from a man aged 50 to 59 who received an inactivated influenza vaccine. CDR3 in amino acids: CASSPGSRGGELFF. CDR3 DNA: TGTGCCAGCAGTCCCGGATCCCGGGGCGGGGAGCTGTTTTTT.